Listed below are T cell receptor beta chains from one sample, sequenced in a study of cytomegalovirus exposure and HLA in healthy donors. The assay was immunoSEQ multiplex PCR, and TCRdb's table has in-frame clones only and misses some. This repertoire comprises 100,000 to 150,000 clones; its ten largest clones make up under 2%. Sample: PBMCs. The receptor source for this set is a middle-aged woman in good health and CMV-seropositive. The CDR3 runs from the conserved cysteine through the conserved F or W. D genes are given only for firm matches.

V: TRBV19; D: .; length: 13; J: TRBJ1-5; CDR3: CASSLGDNQPQHF; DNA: TGTGCCAGTAGTTTGGGCGACAATCAGCCCCAGCATTTT
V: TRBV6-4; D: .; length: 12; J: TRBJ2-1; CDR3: CASRAFGGEQFF; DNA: TGTGCCAGCAGGGCCTTTGGGGGGGAGCAGTTCTTC
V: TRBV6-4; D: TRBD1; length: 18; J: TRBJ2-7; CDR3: CASSSTRQGRTGCYEQYF; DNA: TGTGCCAGCAGCTCAACCAGACAGGGAAGGACTGGATGCTACGAGCAGTACTTC
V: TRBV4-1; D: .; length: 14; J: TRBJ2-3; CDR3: CASSQVELTDTQYF; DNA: TGCGCCAGCAGCCAAGTCGAGCTCACAGATACGCAGTATTTT
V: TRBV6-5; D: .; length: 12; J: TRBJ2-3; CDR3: CASSPGTDTQYF; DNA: TGTGCCAGCAGCCCAGGGACAGATACGCAGTATTTT
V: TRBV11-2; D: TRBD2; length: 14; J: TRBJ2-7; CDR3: CASSFGTSSYEQYF; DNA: TGTGCCAGCAGCTTTGGGACTAGCTCCTACGAGCAGTACTTC
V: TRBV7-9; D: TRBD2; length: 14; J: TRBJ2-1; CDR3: CASSLSSGSNEQFF; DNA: TGTGCCAGCAGCTTATCGAGCGGGAGCAATGAGCAGTTCTTC
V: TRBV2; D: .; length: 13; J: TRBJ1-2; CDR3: CASSEEDSHGYTF; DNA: TGTGCCAGCAGTGAAGAAGACAGCCATGGCTACACCTTC
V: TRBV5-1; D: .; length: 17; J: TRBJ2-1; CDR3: CASSLLGTSISYNEQFF; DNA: TGCGCCAGCAGCTTGCTCGGGACTTCGATCTCCTACAATGAGCAGTTCTTC
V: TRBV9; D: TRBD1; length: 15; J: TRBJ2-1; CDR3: CASSVEPGQVNEQFF; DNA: TGTGCCAGCAGCGTAGAGCCCGGACAGGTGAATGAGCAGTTCTTC
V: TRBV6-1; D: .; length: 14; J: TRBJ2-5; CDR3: CASRETGEWETQYF; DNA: TGTGCCAGCCGGGAGACCGGCGAATGGGAGACCCAGTACTTC
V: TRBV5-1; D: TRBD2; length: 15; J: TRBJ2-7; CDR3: CASSLTSGTTYEQYF; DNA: TGCGCCAGCAGCTTGACTAGCGGGACTACCTACGAGCAGTACTTC
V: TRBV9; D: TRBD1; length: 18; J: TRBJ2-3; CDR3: CASSARTGVGFSTDTQYF; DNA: TGTGCCAGCAGCGCACGGACAGGCGTTGGATTTAGCACAGATACGCAGTATTTT
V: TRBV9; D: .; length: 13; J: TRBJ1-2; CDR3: CASSETAVVGHTF; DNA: TGTGCCAGCAGCGAAACAGCAGTTGTCGGTCACACCTTC
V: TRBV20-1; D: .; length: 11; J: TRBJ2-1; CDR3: CSARSSTEQFF; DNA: TGCAGTGCTAGGTCTAGCACTGAGCAGTTCTTC
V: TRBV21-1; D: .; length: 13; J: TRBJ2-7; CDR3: CASSKVRPYEQYF; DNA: TGTGCCAGCAGCAAAGTGAGGCCTTACGAGCAGTACTTC
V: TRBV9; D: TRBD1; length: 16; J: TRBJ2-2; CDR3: CASSTRTGDNTGELFF; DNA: TGTGCCAGCAGCACTAGGACAGGGGATAACACCGGGGAGCTGTTTTTT